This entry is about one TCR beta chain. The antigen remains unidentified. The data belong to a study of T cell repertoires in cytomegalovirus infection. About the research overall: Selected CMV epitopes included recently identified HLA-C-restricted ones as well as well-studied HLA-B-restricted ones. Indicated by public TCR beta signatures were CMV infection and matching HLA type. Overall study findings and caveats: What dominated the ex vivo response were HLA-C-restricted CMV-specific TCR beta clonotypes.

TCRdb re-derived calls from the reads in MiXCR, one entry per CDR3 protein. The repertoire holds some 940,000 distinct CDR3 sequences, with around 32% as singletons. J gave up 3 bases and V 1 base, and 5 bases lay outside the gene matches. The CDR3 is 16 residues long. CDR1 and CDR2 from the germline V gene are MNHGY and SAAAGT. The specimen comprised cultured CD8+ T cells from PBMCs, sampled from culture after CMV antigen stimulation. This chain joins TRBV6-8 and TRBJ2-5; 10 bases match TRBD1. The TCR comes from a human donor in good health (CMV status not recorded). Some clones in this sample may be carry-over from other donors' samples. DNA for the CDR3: TGTGCCAGCAGTTACTACGGGACAGGGGCGAAAGAGACCCAGTACTTC. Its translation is CASSYYGTGAKETQYF.